This entry lists 23 T cell receptor beta chains sequenced from one sample in a study of blood T cell repertoires in COVID-19. Only in-frame clones appear in the TCRdb table, and some are missing; sequencing was by immunoSEQ multiplex PCR. The data contain approximately 210,000 clones, about 83% of them singletons. Source material: peripheral blood. These receptors were obtained from a woman aged 50 to 60 with acute or convalescent COVID-19.

This chain links TRBV5-1 with TRBJ2-1, with D possibly TRBD2 on 5 matching bases. V gave up 0 bases and J gave up 0 bases, with 10 bases separating them. The germline gives CDR1 SGHRS, CDR2 YFSETQ. This CDR3 comprises 16 residues. The CDR3 sequence: CASSLVRGPSYNEQFF. As DNA, the CDR3 is TGCGCCAGCAGCTTGGTCCGCGGGCCCTCCTACAATGAGCAGTTCTTC.

This chain joins TRBV11-2 and TRBJ2-7; D perhaps matches TRBD1 (6 bases). The CDR3 runs to 14 residues. Trimming shortened V by 0 bases and J by 6 bases, and 12 bases separated the two germline ends. Looked up from germline, CDR1 is SGHAT and CDR2 is FQNNGV. CDR3 amino acids: CASSLDGRGGEQYF. CDR3 nucleotides: TGTGCCAGCAGCTTAGATGGTCGAGGGGGCGAGCAGTACTTC.

The table lists this clone with a few counts. V usage is TRBV7-2 and J usage is TRBJ1-3, with 7 bases fitting TRBD1. Trimming at V came to 4 bases and at J to 4 bases, leaving 4 bases not matched to a gene. CDR1 SGHTA and CDR2 FQGNSA come from the germline V gene. This CDR3 comprises 14 residues. The CDR3, as DNA: TGTGCCAGCAGCTCCGGGACAGCCGGAAACACCATATATTTT. It is translated as CASSSGTAGNTIYF. Filled out from reference TRBV7-2 and TRBJ1-3, the complete variable domain reads GAGVSQSPSNKVTEKGKDVELRCDPISGHTALYWYRQSLGQGLEFLIYFQGNSAPDKSGLPSDRFSAERTGGSVSTLTIQRTQQEDSAVYLCASSSGTAGNTIYFGEGSWLTVV.

The sample holds one count of this clone. This chain connects TRBV5-6 to TRBJ2-3, with D maybe TRBD2 (6 bases). The V and J ends lost 0 bases and 2 bases respectively, with 13 bases between them. The germline V gene has CDR1 SGHDT and CDR2 YYEEEE. This CDR3 is 16 amino acids long. The CDR3, as DNA: TGTGCCAGCAGCTTGGTCTCCGGGACTTACACAGATACGCAGTATTTT. It translates to CASSLVSGTYTDTQYF.

This clone was recorded only once. The V call is TRBV14, the J call TRBJ2-5, with 14 bases fitting TRBD2. Unmatched junction bases numbered 4, after V lost 5 bases and J lost 5 bases. There are 15 residues in the CDR3. Germline loops: CDR1 SGHDN, CDR2 FVKESK. CDR3 region: CASSLTSGREETQYF. The DNA of the CDR3 is TGTGCCAGCAGCTTGACTAGCGGGAGGGAGGAGACCCAGTACTTC.

CDR3 coding DNA: TGTGCCAGCAGCTTAGCGGGCGGGGGGGGCAGTCAGCCCCAGCATTTT. This encodes CASSLAGGGGSQPQHF. The chain is built from TRBV7-8 and TRBJ1-5, with D possibly matching TRBD1 (6 bases). In germline, CDR1 is SGHVS, CDR2 FQNEAQ. The CDR3 is made up of 16 amino acids. Trimming shortened V by 0 bases and J by 6 bases, and 15 bases separated the two germline ends.

The chain carries TRBV19 and TRBJ2-2; 7 bases align to TRBD1. CDR1 is LNHDA, CDR2 SQIVND, per germline (reference sequence). The CDR3 runs to 13 residues. Trimming removed 4 bases from V and 6 bases from J; junction bases left unmatched: 2. CDR3: CASSRTGAGELFF. The DNA of the CDR3 is TGTGCCAGTAGTAGAACAGGGGCCGGGGAGCTGTTTTTT.

This sequence joins TRBV2 and TRBJ2-7; D ambiguous. The ends were cut back, 7 bases at V and 3 bases at J, with 7 bases in the middle. CDR1 and CDR2 from the germline V gene are SNHLY and FYNNEI. The CDR3 runs to 11 residues. The CDR3 loop is CASTPNYEQYF. The CDR3 nucleotides read TGTGCCAGCACCCCCAACTACGAGCAGTACTTC.

This rearrangement joins TRBV24-1 to TRBJ2-5, with a tentative D call TRBD2 (5 bases). The CDR3 has 12 residues. Germline V gives CDR1 KGHDR, CDR2 SFDVKD. V lost 4 bases to trimming and J lost 9 bases, with 11 bases between them. CDR3 protein: CATSDSTRAQYF. As DNA, the CDR3 is TGTGCCACCAGTGACTCAACTAGAGCCCAGTACTTC.

The CDR3 spells CASSQGLAQSSYNEQFF. The CDR3 bases are TGTGCCAGCAGCCAAGGACTAGCCCAAAGCTCCTACAATGAGCAGTTCTTC. The chain carries TRBV4-2 and TRBJ2-1; 7 positions agree with TRBD2. Germline V gene lookup returns CDR1 LGHNA and CDR2 YNFKEQ. This CDR3 spans 17 amino acids. The V gene end was trimmed by 1 base and the J gene end by 0 bases; junction bases not matched to a gene: 6.

V is TRBV6-5 and J is TRBJ1-4; maybe TRBD1 (5 bases). From germline, CDR1 is MNHEY and CDR2 SVGAGI. The V gene lost 4 bases and the J gene lost 5 bases, with 11 bases spanning the gap. This CDR3 has 14 amino acids. In DNA, the CDR3 is TGTGCCAGCAGTTCTGGGGGGGAAAATGAAAAACTGTTTTTT. Amino acid sequence: CASSSGGENEKLFF.

The gene calls are TRBV4-2 and TRBJ2-4; 15 bases match TRBD2. The CDR3 is made up of 18 amino acids. Trimming removed 4 bases from V and 1 base from J; junction bases left unmatched: 5. Germline-derived CDR1 and CDR2 are LGHNA and YNFKEQ. The CDR3 DNA sequence: TGTGCCAGCAGCCCCGGACTAGCGGGAGGGAATGCCAAAAACATTCAGTACTTC. Protein sequence: CASSPGLAGGNAKNIQYF.

The chain links TRBV5-1 to TRBJ1-1, with 7 positions matching TRBD1. V lost 0 bases and J lost 4; bases outside the gene matches: 3. Germline loops: CDR1 SGHRS, CDR2 YFSETQ. The CDR3 is 14 residues long. In nucleotides, the CDR3 is TGCGCCAGCAGCTTGGGACAGGGACGCACTGAAGCTTTCTTT. As protein: CASSLGQGRTEAFF.

V is TRBV7-2 and J is TRBJ2-1; 7 nucleotides agree with TRBD1. The V segment lost 3 bases and the J segment 1 base; nucleotides outside the gene matches: 6. CDR3 length equals 16 residues. Germline assignment: CDR1 SGHTA and CDR2 FQGNSA. CDR3 coding DNA: TGTGCCAGCAGCTTGACAGGGCCCAGGTCCTACAATGAGCAGTTCTTC. Its protein product is CASSLTGPRSYNEQFF.

The rearrangement joins TRBV11-2 to TRBJ1-2; D ambiguous. This CDR3 is 13 amino acids long. Trimming cost V 1 base and J 6 bases, with 9 bases left between them. The germline CDR1 and CDR2 sequences are SGHAT and FQNNGV. The CDR3 DNA reads TGTGCCAGCAGCTTAGGGGGAGCCCATGGCTACACCTTC. This sequence encodes CASSLGGAHGYTF.

This clone has more than one count but fewer than ten. V is TRBV19 and J is TRBJ1-5; 7 nucleotides line up with TRBD1. CDR1 and CDR2 (germline): LNHDA, SQIVND (reference sequence). V lost 7 bases, J lost 0 bases, and 6 bases stayed unmatched. This CDR3 is 15 amino acids long. CDR3: CASTQGGNSNQPQHF. In DNA form, the CDR3 reads TGTGCCAGTACCCAGGGGGGAAATAGCAATCAGCCCCAGCATTTT.

This chain uses TRBV23-1 with TRBJ1-5; TRBD1 aligns across 8 bases. TRBV23-1 is reported as an ORF; its role is uncertain. V shed 4 bases and J 0 bases; nucleotides not matched to a gene: 5. The CDR3 extends over 16 amino acids. In DNA, the CDR3 is TGCGCCAGCAGTCCTATTGACAGGGGTAGCAATCAGCCCCAGCATTTT. Encoded protein: CASSPIDRGSNQPQHF.

V and J are TRBV6-5 and TRBJ1-5; perhaps TRBD1 as D (6 bases). V shed 5 bases and J shed 5 bases, with 16 bases lying between them. The germline CDR1 and CDR2 sequences are MNHEY and SVGAGI. This CDR3 region has 15 residues. The CDR3 bases are TGTGCCAGCAGTAGGATACAGGGTGAGCATCAGCCCCAGCATTTT. Translation: CASSRIQGEHQPQHF.

The V and J genes are TRBV5-1 and TRBJ2-2; D is perhaps TRBD2 (5 bases). This CDR3 is built from 15 residues. V was trimmed by 2 bases and J by 0 bases, leaving 8 bases between them. Germline-derived CDR1 and CDR2 are SGHRS and YFSETQ. The CDR3 DNA follows: TGCGCCAGCAGCTTTTCGGGGACGAACACCGGGGAGCTGTTTTTT. Encoded protein: CASSFSGTNTGELFF. Variable domain in full (rest from reference TRBV5-1 and TRBJ2-2): KAGVTQTPRYLIKTRGQQVTLSCSPISGHRSVSWYQQTPGQGLQFLFEYFSETQRNKGNFPGRFSGRQFSNSRSEMNVSTLELGDSALYLCASSFSGTNTGELFFGEGSRLTVL.

The V call is TRBV27, the J call TRBJ2-1; 8 bases line up with TRBD2. The CDR3 covers 16 residues. V was pared by 7 bases and J by 5 bases, with 13 bases of the junction left unmatched. Germline V lookup: CDR1 MNHEY, CDR2 SMNVEV (reference sequence). As DNA, the CDR3 is TGTGCCAGCACCACCGCGGGGGGTAACGCAAACAATGAGCAGTTCTTC. Translation gives CASTTAGGNANNEQFF.

The chain carries TRBV19 and TRBJ1-2; D is uncertain. V lost 5 bases to trimming and J lost 3 bases, with 13 bases between them. There are 14 residues in the CDR3. Germline-derived CDR1 and CDR2 are LNHDA and SQIVND (reference sequence). DNA of the CDR3: TGTGCCAGTAGTCCCGGTCCTTCGGACTATGGCTACACCTTC. Amino acids: CASSPGPSDYGYTF.

This clone was seen once. The chain employs TRBV27 and TRBJ1-1, with D unresolved. This CDR3 region has 14 residues. Trimming pared 2 bases from V and 6 bases from J, leaving 13 bases between. Germline V gene sequence: CDR1 MNHEY, CDR2 SMNVEV (reference sequence). The CDR3 sequence: CASSLGGFRSEAFF. The CDR3 DNA reads TGTGCCAGCAGTTTAGGAGGGTTCAGGTCTGAAGCTTTCTTT.

The V gene is TRBV11-2, the J gene TRBJ2-2, with 9 nucleotides matching TRBD2. V was pared by 5 bases and J by 1 base, with 5 bases of the junction left unmatched. The CDR3 consists of 16 residues. The germline CDR1 and CDR2 sequences are SGHAT and FQNNGV. This CDR3 reads CASSPRLAVNTGELFF. The CDR3, as DNA: TGTGCCAGCAGCCCGCGACTAGCGGTGAACACCGGGGAGCTGTTTTTT.